These 5 T cell receptor beta chains came from one sample sequenced in a study of cytomegalovirus exposure and HLA in healthy donors. Primers for the PCR totalled 60 Vbeta and 13 Jbeta. Clones were read by immunoSEQ multiplex PCR, and TCRdb kept only the in-frame ones, dropping some. The profile shows roughly 190,000 clones, 84% of them singletons. Sample: PBMCs. The receptor set was obtained from a woman aged 50 to 60 in good health and CMV-seropositive.

The rearrangement links TRBV28 to TRBJ2-7, with unresolved D. The CDR3 totals 14 residues. V lost 5 bases and J lost 2, with 13 bases in between. CDR1 MDHEN and CDR2 SYDVKM come from the germline V gene. The CDR3 DNA sequence: TGTGCCAGCAGTCCCCCTTCCAGGACCTACGAGCAGTACTTC. This gives the protein CASSPPSRTYEQYF.

V and J are TRBV10-3 and TRBJ1-2; TRBD1 matches at 8 bases. Germline-derived CDR1 and CDR2 are ENHRY and SYGVKD. This CDR3 comprises 13 residues. Germline trimming cut 6 bases from V and 4 bases from J; bases unmatched to any gene: 4. CDR3 bases: TGTGCCATCAGGGACAGGGAGGGCTATGGCTACACCTTC. This encodes CAIRDREGYGYTF.

The chain combines TRBV7-2 with TRBJ2-7; no firm D call. This CDR3 spans 13 amino acids. The V end was cut by 5 bases, the J end by 4 bases, with 12 bases between. Germline V lookup: CDR1 SGHTA, CDR2 FQGNSA. The chain's CDR3 is CASSPGSAYEQYF. Written as DNA, the CDR3 is TGTGCCAGCAGCCCAGGATCTGCTTACGAGCAGTACTTC.

The chain uses TRBV6-5 and TRBJ2-3, with D uncertain. The V gene's germline CDR1 is MNHEY and CDR2 SVGAGI. V lost 6 bases to trimming and J lost 6 bases, with 10 bases between them. The length of the CDR3 is 12 residues. CDR3 nucleotide sequence: TGTGCCAGCAGACGATCGGGTGATACGCAGTATTTT. Its protein product is CASRRSGDTQYF.

The chain is built from TRBV10-3 and TRBJ1-2; D possibly corresponds to TRBD1 (6 bases). The ends were cut back, 0 bases at V and 8 bases at J, with 7 bases in the middle. Germline CDR1 is ENHRY and CDR2 is SYGVKD. The CDR3 has 12 residues. CDR3 DNA: TGTGCCATCAGTGAGTCCCAGGGGGGCTACACCTTC. Amino acids: CAISESQGGYTF.